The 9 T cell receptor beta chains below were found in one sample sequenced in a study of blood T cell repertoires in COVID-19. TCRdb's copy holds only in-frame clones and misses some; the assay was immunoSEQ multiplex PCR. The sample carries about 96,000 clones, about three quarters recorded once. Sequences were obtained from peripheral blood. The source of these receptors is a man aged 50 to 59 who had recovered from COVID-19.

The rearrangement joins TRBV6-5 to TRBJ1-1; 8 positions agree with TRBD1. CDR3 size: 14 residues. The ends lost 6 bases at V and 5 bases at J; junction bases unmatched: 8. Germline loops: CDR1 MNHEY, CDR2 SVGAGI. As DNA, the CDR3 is TGTGCCAGCAGACCGGCAGGGGGCGCGACTGAAGCTTTCTTT. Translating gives CASRPAGGATEAFF.

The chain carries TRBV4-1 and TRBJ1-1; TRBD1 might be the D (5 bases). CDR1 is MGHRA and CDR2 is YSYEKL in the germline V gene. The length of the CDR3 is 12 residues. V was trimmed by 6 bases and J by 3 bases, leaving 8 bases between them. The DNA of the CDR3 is TGCGCCAGCAGTCTAGGGGACACTGAAGCTTTCTTT. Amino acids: CASSLGDTEAFF.

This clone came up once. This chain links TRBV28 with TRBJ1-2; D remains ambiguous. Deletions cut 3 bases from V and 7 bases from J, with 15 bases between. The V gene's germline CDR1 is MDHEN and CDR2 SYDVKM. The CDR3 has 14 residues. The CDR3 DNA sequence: TGTGCCAGCAGTTTCTCTTCTTCGGGAGGTGGCTACACCTTC. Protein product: CASSFSSSGGGYTF.

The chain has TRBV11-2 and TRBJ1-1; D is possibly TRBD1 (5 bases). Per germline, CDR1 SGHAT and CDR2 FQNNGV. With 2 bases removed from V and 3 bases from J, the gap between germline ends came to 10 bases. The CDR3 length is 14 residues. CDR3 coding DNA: TGTGCCAGCAGCTTACAGGGTCCCTACACTGAAGCTTTCTTT. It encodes CASSLQGPYTEAFF. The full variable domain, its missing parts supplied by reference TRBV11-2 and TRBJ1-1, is EAGVAQSPRYKIIEKRQSVAFWCNPISGHATLYWYQQILGQGPKLLIQFQNNGVVDDSQLPKDRFSAERLKGVDSTLKIQPAKLEDSAVYLCASSLQGPYTEAFFGQGTRLTVV.

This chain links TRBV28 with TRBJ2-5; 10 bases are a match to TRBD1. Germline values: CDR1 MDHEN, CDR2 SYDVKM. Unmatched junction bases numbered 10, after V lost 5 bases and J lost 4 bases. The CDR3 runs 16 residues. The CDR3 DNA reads TGTGCCAGCAGTGGGGGACAGGGGAGAGGAGTAGAGACCCAGTACTTC. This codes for CASSGGQGRGVETQYF.

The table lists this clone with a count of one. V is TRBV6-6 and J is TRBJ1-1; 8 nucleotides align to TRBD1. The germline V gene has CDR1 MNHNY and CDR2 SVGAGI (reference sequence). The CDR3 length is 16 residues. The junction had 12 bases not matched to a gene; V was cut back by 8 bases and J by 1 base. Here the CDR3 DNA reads TGTGCCAGCCTAATTTTTACAGGGGGAAAGAACACTGAAGCTTTCTTT. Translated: CASLIFTGGKNTEAFF.

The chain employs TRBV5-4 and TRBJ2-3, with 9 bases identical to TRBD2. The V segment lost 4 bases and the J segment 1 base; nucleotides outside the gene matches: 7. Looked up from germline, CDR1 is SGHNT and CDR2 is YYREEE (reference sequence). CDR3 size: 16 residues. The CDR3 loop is CASSASPSGGTDTQYF. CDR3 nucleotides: TGTGCCAGCAGCGCCTCACCTAGCGGGGGCACAGATACGCAGTATTTT.

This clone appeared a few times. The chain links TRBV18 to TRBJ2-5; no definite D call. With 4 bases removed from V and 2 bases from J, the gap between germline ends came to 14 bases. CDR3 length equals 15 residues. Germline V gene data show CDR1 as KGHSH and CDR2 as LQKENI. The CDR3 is CASSRGQATQETQYF. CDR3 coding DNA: TGTGCCAGCTCACGTGGGCAGGCTACGCAAGAGACCCAGTACTTC.

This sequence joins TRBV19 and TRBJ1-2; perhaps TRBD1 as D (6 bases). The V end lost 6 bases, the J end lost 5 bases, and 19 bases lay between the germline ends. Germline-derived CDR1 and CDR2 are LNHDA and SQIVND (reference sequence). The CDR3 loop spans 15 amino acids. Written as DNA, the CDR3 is TGTGCCAGTAGCGACTCCGGACAGCACTCATATGGCTACACCTTC. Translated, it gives CASSDSGQHSYGYTF.